The subject of this entry is one TCR beta chain. Its antigen is not known. The sample comes from a study of cytomegalovirus exposure and HLA in healthy donors. Study-level background: Ancestry clustering placed around four fifths of approximately 420 genotyped donors in the Caucasian-associated cluster.

With 6 bases removed from V and 0 bases from J, the gap between germline ends came to 15 bases. Germline loops: CDR1 MNHNY, CDR2 SVGAGI (reference sequence). The CDR3 runs 16 residues. Study-level results: Highly shared sequence variants in one cluster were likely a sequencing artifact. Later, an analysis found that common viral pathogens appeared to be linked with several of the most significant clusters.

The PCR contained 60 Vbeta and 13 Jbeta primers. Repertoires were generated with immunoSEQ multiplex PCR, while TCRdb's copy carries only in-frame clones and drops some. The sample comprises approximately 74,000 clones, just under 80% of which are singletons, and around 9.7% rests with the top ten. The receptor was derived from a man aged 35-49 years in good health and CMV-seronegative. J is TRBJ2-1 and V is TRBV6-6; TRBD1 is a possible D gene (5 bases). The sequencing input was PBMCs. The CDR3 nucleotides are TGTGCCAGCAGACCTCCCGACAGCTCCTCCTACAATGAGCAGTTCTTC. It yields the protein CASRPPDSSSYNEQFF.